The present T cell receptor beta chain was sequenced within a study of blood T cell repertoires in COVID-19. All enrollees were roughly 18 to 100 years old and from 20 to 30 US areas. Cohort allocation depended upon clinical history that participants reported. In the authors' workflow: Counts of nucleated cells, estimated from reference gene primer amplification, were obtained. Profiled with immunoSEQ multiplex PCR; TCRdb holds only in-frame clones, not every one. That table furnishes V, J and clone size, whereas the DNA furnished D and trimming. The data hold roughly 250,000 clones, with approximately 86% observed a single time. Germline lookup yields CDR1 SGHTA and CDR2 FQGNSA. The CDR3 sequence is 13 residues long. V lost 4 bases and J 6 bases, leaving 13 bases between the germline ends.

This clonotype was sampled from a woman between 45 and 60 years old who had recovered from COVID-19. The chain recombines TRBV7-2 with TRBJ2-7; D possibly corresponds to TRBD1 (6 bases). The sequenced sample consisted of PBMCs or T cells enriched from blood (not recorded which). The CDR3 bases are TGTGCCAGCAGCTATTTAGGGACAACCGAGCAGTACTTC. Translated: CASSYLGTTEQYF.